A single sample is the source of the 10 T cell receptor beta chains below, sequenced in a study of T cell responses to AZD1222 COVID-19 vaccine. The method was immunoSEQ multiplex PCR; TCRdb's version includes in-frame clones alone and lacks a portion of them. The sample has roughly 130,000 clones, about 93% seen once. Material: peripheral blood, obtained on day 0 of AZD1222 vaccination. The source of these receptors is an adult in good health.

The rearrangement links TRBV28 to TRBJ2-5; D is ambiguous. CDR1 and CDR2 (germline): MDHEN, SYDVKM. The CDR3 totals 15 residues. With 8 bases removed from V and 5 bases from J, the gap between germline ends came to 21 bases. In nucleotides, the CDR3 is TGTGCCAGCTACTCAGTGCGACGGCGCAGGGAGACCCAGTACTTC. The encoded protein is CASYSVRRRRETQYF.

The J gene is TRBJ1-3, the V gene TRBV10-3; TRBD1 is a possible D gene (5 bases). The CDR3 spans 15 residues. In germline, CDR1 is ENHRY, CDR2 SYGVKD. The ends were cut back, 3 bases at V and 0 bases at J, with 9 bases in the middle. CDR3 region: CAISEGHFSGNTIYF. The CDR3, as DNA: TGTGCCATCAGTGAAGGACATTTCTCTGGAAACACCATATATTTT.

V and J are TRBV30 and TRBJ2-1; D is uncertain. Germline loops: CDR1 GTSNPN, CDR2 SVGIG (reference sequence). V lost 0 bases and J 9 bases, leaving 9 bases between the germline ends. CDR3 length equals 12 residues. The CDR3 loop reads CAWSVGGIEQFF. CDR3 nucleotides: TGTGCCTGGAGTGTCGGTGGGATTGAGCAGTTCTTC.

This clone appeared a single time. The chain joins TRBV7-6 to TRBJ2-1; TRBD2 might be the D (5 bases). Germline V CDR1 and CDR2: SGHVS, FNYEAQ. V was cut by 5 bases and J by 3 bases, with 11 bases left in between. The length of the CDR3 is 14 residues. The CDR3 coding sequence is TGTGCCAGCAGCCGCGCCGAGGGCTACAATGAGCAGTTCTTC. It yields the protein CASSRAEGYNEQFF.

The CDR3 region is CASSLIAHTYEQYF. In DNA form, the CDR3 reads TGTGCCAGCAGTTTAATAGCGCATACCTACGAGCAGTACTTC. The rearrangement uses TRBV6-5 and TRBJ2-7; tentative D call: TRBD2 (5 bases). Trimming stripped 4 bases from V and 2 bases from J, with 12 bases between. CDR3 size: 14 residues. Per the germline V gene, CDR1 is MNHEY and CDR2 is SVGAGI.

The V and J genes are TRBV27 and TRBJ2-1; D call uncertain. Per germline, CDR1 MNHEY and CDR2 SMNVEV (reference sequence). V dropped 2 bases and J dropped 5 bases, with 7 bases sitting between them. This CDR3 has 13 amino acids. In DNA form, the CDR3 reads TGTGCCAGCAGTTTAGGGCACCACAATGAGCAGTTCTTC. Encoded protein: CASSLGHHNEQFF.

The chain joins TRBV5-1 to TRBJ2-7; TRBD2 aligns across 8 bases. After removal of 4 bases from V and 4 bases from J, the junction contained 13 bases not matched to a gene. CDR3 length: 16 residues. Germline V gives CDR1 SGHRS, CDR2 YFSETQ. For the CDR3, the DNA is TGCGCCAGCAGCGCTGGGTGGAGCGGGAGTACGTACGAGCAGTACTTC. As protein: CASSAGWSGSTYEQYF. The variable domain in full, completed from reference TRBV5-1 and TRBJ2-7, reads KAGVTQTPRYLIKTRGQQVTLSCSPISGHRSVSWYQQTPGQGLQFLFEYFSETQRNKGNFPGRFSGRQFSNSRSEMNVSTLELGDSALYLCASSAGWSGSTYEQYFGPGTRLTVT.

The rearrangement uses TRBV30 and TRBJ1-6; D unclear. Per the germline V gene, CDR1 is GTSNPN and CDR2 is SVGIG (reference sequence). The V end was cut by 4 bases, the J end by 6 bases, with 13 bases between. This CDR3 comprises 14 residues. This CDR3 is CAWTLGPFNSPLHF. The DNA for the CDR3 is TGTGCCTGGACCCTAGGACCTTTTAATTCACCCCTCCACTTT.

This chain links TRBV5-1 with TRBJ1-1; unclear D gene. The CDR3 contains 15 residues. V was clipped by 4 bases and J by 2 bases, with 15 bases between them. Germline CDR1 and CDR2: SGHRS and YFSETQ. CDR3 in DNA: TGCGCCAGCAGCCCATCCCAATACAGCAACACTGAAGCTTTCTTT. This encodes CASSPSQYSNTEAFF.

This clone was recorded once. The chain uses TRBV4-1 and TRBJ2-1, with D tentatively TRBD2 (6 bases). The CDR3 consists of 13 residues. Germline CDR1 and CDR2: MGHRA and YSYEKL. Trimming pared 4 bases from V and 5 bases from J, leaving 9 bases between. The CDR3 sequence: CASSRLADNEQFF. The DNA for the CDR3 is TGCGCCAGCAGCCGTTTAGCGGACAATGAGCAGTTCTTC.